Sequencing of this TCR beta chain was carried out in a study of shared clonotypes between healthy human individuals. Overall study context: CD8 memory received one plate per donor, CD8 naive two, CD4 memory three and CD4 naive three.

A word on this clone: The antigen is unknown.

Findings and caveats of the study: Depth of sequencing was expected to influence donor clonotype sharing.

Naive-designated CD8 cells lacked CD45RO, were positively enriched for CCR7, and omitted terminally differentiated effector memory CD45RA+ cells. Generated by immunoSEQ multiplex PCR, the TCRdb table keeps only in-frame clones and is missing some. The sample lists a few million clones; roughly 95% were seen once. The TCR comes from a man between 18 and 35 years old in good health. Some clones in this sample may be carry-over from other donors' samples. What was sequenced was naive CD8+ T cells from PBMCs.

Written as DNA, the CDR3 is TGTGCCAGCAGCTTGAGCCTTGACAGCTACGAGCAGTACTTC. It translates to CASSLSLDSYEQYF. The chain employs TRBV5-5 and TRBJ2-7; a weak D match, TRBD1 (5 bases). Trimming removed 1 base from V and 3 bases from J, with 11 bases in between. CDR1 is SGHKS, CDR2 YYEKEE, per germline (reference sequence). The CDR3 is 14 residues long.